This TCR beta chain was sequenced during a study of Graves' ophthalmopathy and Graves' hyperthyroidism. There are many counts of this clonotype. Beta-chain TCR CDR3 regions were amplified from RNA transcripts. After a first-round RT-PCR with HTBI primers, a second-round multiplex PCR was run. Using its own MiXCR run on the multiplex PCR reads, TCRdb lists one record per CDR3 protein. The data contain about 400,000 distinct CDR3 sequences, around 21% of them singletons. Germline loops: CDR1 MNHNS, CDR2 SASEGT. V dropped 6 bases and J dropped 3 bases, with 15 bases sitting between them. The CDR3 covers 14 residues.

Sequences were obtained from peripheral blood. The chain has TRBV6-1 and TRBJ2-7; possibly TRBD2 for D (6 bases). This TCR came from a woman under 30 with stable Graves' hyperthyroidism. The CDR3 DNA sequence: TGTGCCAGCAGAGCACCGGGACTCTTCTACGAGCAGTACTTC. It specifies CASRAPGLFYEQYF.